This T cell receptor (beta chain) stems from a study of CD8+ T cells in alopecia areata. CDR1 and CDR2 (germline): MGHRA, YSYEKL. This CDR3 has 14 amino acids. Trimming removed 5 bases at V and 5 bases at J, with 13 bases between. Documented treatment: oral pan-JAK inhibitor, 5-10 mg twice daily. TCR sequencing used cDNA made by reverse transcription of extracted RNA. Libraries were prepared by immunoSEQ multiplex PCR; TCRdb keeps only in-frame clonotypes and omits some of them. The table includes some 150,000 clones, roughly 54% detected once. V usage is TRBV4-1 and J usage is TRBJ1-5; D is possibly TRBD1 (5 bases). The sample consisted of CD8+ T cells sorted from blood, taken at week 4, from a patient treated with tofacitinib. The origin of this receptor is a human donor with alopecia areata. Here the CDR3 DNA reads TGCGCCAGCAGCGAAACAGGTTTTGATCAGCCCCAGCATTTT. Its protein product is CASSETGFDQPQHF.